The clone carrying this T cell receptor (beta chain) was counted between two and nine times. Antigen unknown. The final CDR3 position lacks the conserved phenylalanine or tryptophan, pointing to a likely read error. Unmatched junction bases numbered 8, after V lost 6 bases and J lost 3 bases. The CDR3 loop spans 15 amino acids. Germline V gene lookup returns CDR1 SQVTM and CDR2 ANQGSEA. TCRdb re-called the RT-PCR reads through MiXCR, storing one row per CDR3 protein. The data hold 150,000 to 200,000 distinct CDR3 sequences, with about 12% observed a single time. The record originates from a study of response to subunit inactivated influenza vaccine. Study-level points and caveats: Authors suggested that a seasonal influenza vaccination recruits few new T cells each time.

The data also belong to a second study, concerning T cells expressing NK-cell markers. That source adds: Generation of TCR beta cDNA was performed by 5'RACE template switching incorporating UMIs. It was from sorted CD3+CD56+NKG2C+, CD3+CD56+NKG2C- and CD3+CD56-NKG2C+ T cells that TCR beta repertoires came. The leading position in the CD3+CD56-NKG2C+ fraction of four donors also went to these clonotypes.

This receptor was taken from a man over 45 who received an inactivated influenza vaccine. The V call is TRBV29-1, the J call TRBJ2-3; 11 nucleotides agree with TRBD2. The specimen was CD8+ T cells sorted from PBMCs, collected about 11 days after vaccination. The CDR3 reads CSVEFRLAGTDTQYC. CDR3 in DNA: TGCAGCGTAGAATTTAGACTAGCGGGGACAGATACGCAGTATTGT.